The 6 T cell receptor beta chains given below trace back to one sample, sequenced in a study of blood T cell repertoires in COVID-19. The protocol was immunoSEQ multiplex PCR, while the TCRdb copy is restricted to in-frame clones and leaves out a portion. The table shows about 230,000 clones, with around 80% occurring only once. Sequenced: peripheral blood. These receptors originate from a man at least 80 years old with acute or convalescent COVID-19.

The chain has TRBV5-1 and TRBJ2-1, with 11 nucleotides matching TRBD2. This CDR3 region has 14 residues. Germline lookup yields CDR1 SGHRS and CDR2 YFSETQ. V lost 3 bases and J lost 9; bases outside the gene matches: 5. The CDR3, as DNA: TGCGCCAGCAGCTCGCGTACTAGCGGGGGTGAGCAGTTCTTC. Protein: CASSSRTSGGEQFF.

This clone was observed a few times. The genes are TRBV6-5 and TRBJ1-2; D is undetermined. Between the trimmed V and J ends, which lost 0 bases and 0 bases, there was a span of 11 bases. Germline loops: CDR1 MNHEY, CDR2 SVGAGI. This CDR3 is built from 16 residues. The CDR3 region is CASSYSGRGANYGYTF. The CDR3 DNA follows: TGTGCCAGCAGTTACTCTGGCCGGGGAGCTAACTATGGCTACACCTTC.

The rearrangement links TRBV5-1 to TRBJ1-2, with D possibly matching TRBD1 (6 bases). The ends were cut back, 1 base at V and 6 bases at J, with 19 bases in the middle. This CDR3 is 16 amino acids long. Germline V CDR1 and CDR2: SGHRS, YFSETQ. The CDR3 sequence: CASSLNVVQGADGYTF. CDR3 in DNA: TGCGCCAGCAGCTTGAACGTTGTACAGGGAGCCGATGGCTACACCTTC. Combining the CDR3 with reference TRBV5-1 and TRBJ1-2 gives the whole variable domain KAGVTQTPRYLIKTRGQQVTLSCSPISGHRSVSWYQQTPGQGLQFLFEYFSETQRNKGNFPGRFSGRQFSNSRSEMNVSTLELGDSALYLCASSLNVVQGADGYTFGSGTRLTVV.

Ten or more counts support this clone. This rearrangement joins TRBV27 to TRBJ1-2; D not certain. The CDR3 spans 13 residues. With 5 bases removed from V and 2 bases from J, the gap between germline ends came to 9 bases. From germline, CDR1 is MNHEY and CDR2 SMNVEV (reference sequence). DNA for the CDR3: TGTGCCAGCAGTCTTACAGTGAACTATGGCTACACCTTC. This translates into CASSLTVNYGYTF.

The rearrangement uses TRBV18 and TRBJ2-2; 14 bases are shared with TRBD2. The V gene end was trimmed by 3 bases and the J gene end by 5 bases; junction bases not matched to a gene: 5. CDR1 is KGHSH, CDR2 LQKENI, per germline. There are 17 residues in the CDR3. DNA for the CDR3: TGTGCCAGCTCACCCTCGACTAGCGGGAGGGGAACCGGGGAGCTGTTTTTT. Its protein is CASSPSTSGRGTGELFF.

With respect to this clone: Other DNA sequences in the same sample also yield this CDR3. The chain links TRBV28 to TRBJ1-1; D may be TRBD1 (6 bases). Looked up from germline, CDR1 is MDHEN and CDR2 is SYDVKM. The CDR3 has 12 amino acids. Trimming took 8 bases from V and 5 from J, leaving 12 bases between them. CDR3 region: CASSRGGTEAFF. CDR3 coding DNA: TGTGCCAGCTCCAGGGGTGGGACTGAAGCTTTCTTT. Filled out from reference TRBV28 and TRBJ1-1, the complete variable domain reads DVKVTQSSRYLVKRTGEKVFLECVQDMDHENMFWYRQDPGLGLRLIYFSYDVKMKEKGDIPEGYSVSREKKERFSLILESASTNQTSMYLCASSRGGTEAFFGQGTRLTVV.